This entry lists 28 T cell receptor beta chains sequenced from one sample in a study of cytomegalovirus exposure and HLA in healthy donors (dated by TCRdb to 2016 to 2017). The receptor library was made with the immunoSEQ multiplex PCR assay. For the multiplex PCR, a mixture combining 60 forward primers for TCR Vbeta segments and 13 reverse primers for TCR Jbeta segments was used. This immuneACCESS table, as held by TCRdb, lists in-frame sequences with V and J called but not all clones. Of the missing ones, under half trace to an unresolved V gene in checked studies; the others have no known cause. This sample has approximately 93,000 clones in its table, and about four fifths of those were observed once. The top ten hold less than 3.5% of the sample. The source material was PBMCs. The receptors here all came from a male donor in good health and CMV-seropositive.

The V gene is TRBV15, the J gene TRBJ1-4; D is unclear. Germline CDR1 reads LNHNV; CDR2 reads YYDKDF (reference sequence). The CDR3 covers 15 residues. The ends were cut back, 7 bases at V and 8 bases at J, with 20 bases in the middle. CDR3 bases: TGTGCCACCATGCTGTACGGGCTGGGAGGGGAAAAACTGTTTTTT. Protein product: CATMLYGLGGEKLFF.

In this sample, this clone turned up a few times. V and J are TRBV29-1 and TRBJ1-1; tentatively, D is TRBD1 (6 bases). CDR1 and CDR2 from the germline V gene are SQVTM and ANQGSEA. V was clipped by 5 bases and J by 0 bases, with 13 bases between them. This CDR3 spans 14 amino acids. The chain's CDR3 is CSVTNYRVNTEAFF. In DNA form, the CDR3 reads TGCAGCGTTACAAATTACAGGGTGAACACTGAAGCTTTCTTT.

On this clone itself: In the same sample, other DNA sequences code for this CDR3. CDR3 sequence: CASSEEDSNQPQHF. The CDR3 DNA reads TGTGCCAGCAGTGAGGAGGACAGCAATCAGCCCCAGCATTTT. The chain joins TRBV2 to TRBJ1-5; D uncertain. V was shortened by 3 bases and J by 1 base, with 7 bases between the two germline ends. The CDR3 runs to 14 residues. Germline V gene data show CDR1 as SNHLY and CDR2 as FYNNEI.

The V call is TRBV19, the J call TRBJ1-1; unclear D gene. This CDR3 is 13 amino acids long. The V gene's germline CDR1 is LNHDA and CDR2 SQIVND (reference sequence). Trimming removed 4 bases from V and 7 bases from J, with 13 bases in between. CDR3 coding DNA: TGTGCCAGTAGTACCCCGGGGAGACTTGAAGCTTTCTTT. This sequence encodes CASSTPGRLEAFF.

This chain links TRBV5-1 with TRBJ2-1; tentatively, D is TRBD1 (5 bases). Trimming stripped 1 base from V and 4 bases from J, with 18 bases between. CDR3 length equals 17 residues. Germline V gene data show CDR1 as SGHRS and CDR2 as YFSETQ. CDR3 sequence reads: CASSLSLGAQKYNEQFF. CDR3 DNA: TGCGCCAGCAGCTTGAGTTTAGGGGCACAAAAATACAATGAGCAGTTCTTC.

The genes are TRBV18 and TRBJ1-5, with TRBD1 identical over 10 bases. J was trimmed by 1 base and V by 3 bases; bases with no gene match: 3. CDR1 KGHSH and CDR2 LQKENI come from the germline V gene. This CDR3 has 16 amino acids. The CDR3 reads CASSPGTGASNQPQHF. DNA of the CDR3: TGTGCCAGCTCACCGGGGACAGGGGCGAGCAATCAGCCCCAGCATTTT. Together with reference TRBV18 and TRBJ1-5, the CDR3 gives the full variable domain: NAGVMQNPRHLVRRRGQEARLRCSPMKGHSHVYWYRQLPEEGLKFMVYLQKENIIDESGMPKERFSAEFPKEGPSILRIQQVVRGDSAAYFCASSPGTGASNQPQHFGDGTRLSIL.

The rearrangement links TRBV7-8 to TRBJ2-7; 10 bases are a match to TRBD1. The CDR3 extends over 14 amino acids. Trimming at V came to 5 bases and at J to 4 bases, leaving 5 bases not matched to a gene. Per the germline V gene, CDR1 is SGHVS and CDR2 is FQNEAQ. The CDR3 is CASSLPGQGYEQYF. The CDR3 region has the DNA TGTGCCAGCAGCCTACCGGGACAGGGGTACGAGCAGTACTTC.

V gene TRBV5-4 combines with J gene TRBJ1-6; D unclear. V lost 4 bases to trimming and J lost 6 bases, with 8 bases between them. Germline V gene lookup returns CDR1 SGHNT and CDR2 YYREEE (reference sequence). The CDR3 has 13 residues. The CDR3 nucleotides read TGTGCCAGCAGCCAGGATCGTAATTCACCCCTCCACTTT. It yields the protein CASSQDRNSPLHF.

This chain connects TRBV6-6 to TRBJ1-3; 11 bases align to TRBD1. CDR1 and CDR2 from the germline V gene are MNHNY and SVGAGI (reference sequence). This CDR3 contains 15 residues. V was pared by 6 bases and J by 0 bases, with 1 base of the junction left unmatched. The CDR3 loop is CASRGQGVSGNTIYF. The CDR3 coding sequence is TGTGCCAGCAGGGGACAGGGGGTCTCTGGAAACACCATATATTTT.

The V gene is TRBV6-1, the J gene TRBJ2-3; 8 bases match TRBD2. Germline CDR1 reads MNHNS; CDR2 reads SASEGT. Trimming at V came to 5 bases and at J to 1 base, leaving 2 bases not matched to a gene. This CDR3 contains 14 residues. In DNA form, the CDR3 reads TGTGCCAGCAGTACTAGCGGCCGCACAGATACGCAGTATTTT. Protein sequence: CASSTSGRTDTQYF.

The V call is TRBV29-1, the J call TRBJ1-2; the match to TRBD1 covers 11 bases. Germline V gives CDR1 SQVTM, CDR2 ANQGSEA. Unmatched junction bases numbered 4, after V lost 6 bases and J lost 4 bases. The CDR3 spans 13 residues. The CDR3 sequence is CSVRTGGIYGYTF. CDR3 sequence (DNA): TGCAGCGTAAGGACAGGGGGCATCTATGGCTACACCTTC.

The chain has TRBV4-1 and TRBJ1-1; 8 bases are shared with TRBD1. This CDR3 contains 17 residues. Germline CDR1 reads MGHRA; CDR2 reads YSYEKL. J was trimmed by 0 bases and V by 0 bases; bases with no gene match: 6. The CDR3 spells CASSQDGTGRLNTEAFF. The CDR3 region has the DNA TGCGCCAGCAGCCAAGATGGGACAGGTCGATTGAACACTGAAGCTTTCTTT.

This chain uses TRBV29-1 with TRBJ1-4; 7 bases align to TRBD1. V was clipped by 6 bases and J by 2 bases; unmatched bases: 9. The CDR3 has 15 residues. In germline, CDR1 is SQVTM, CDR2 ANQGSEA. CDR3 sequence reads: CSVQTGIMTNEKLFF. CDR3 nucleotide sequence: TGCAGCGTACAGACAGGGATTATGACTAATGAAAAACTGTTTTTT.

This clone was found once. The chain carries TRBV5-1 and TRBJ1-1; 7 nucleotides line up with TRBD1. CDR3 size: 14 residues. The germline V gene has CDR1 SGHRS and CDR2 YFSETQ. Trimming removed 4 bases from V and 1 base from J; junction bases left unmatched: 4. The CDR3 DNA follows: TGCGCCAGCAGCCGACAGGGTCAGAACACTGAAGCTTTCTTT. This codes for CASSRQGQNTEAFF.

The chain uses TRBV5-1 and TRBJ2-7, with a tentative D call TRBD1 (5 bases). The CDR3 consists of 15 residues. Trimming stripped 0 bases from V and 0 bases from J, with 10 bases between. CDR1 is SGHRS, CDR2 YFSETQ, per germline. The CDR3 loop is CASSLGGASSYEQYF. The CDR3 DNA is TGCGCCAGCAGCTTGGGGGGCGCTAGCTCCTACGAGCAGTACTTC.

This chain joins TRBV30 and TRBJ2-7, with 11 bases that match TRBD1. J was trimmed by 3 bases and V by 1 base; bases with no gene match: 5. This CDR3 is built from 15 residues. Germline V lookup: CDR1 GTSNPN, CDR2 SVGIG (reference sequence). The CDR3 sequence: CAWSGGQGADYEQYF. The CDR3 region has the DNA TGTGCCTGGAGTGGAGGACAGGGGGCGGACTACGAGCAGTACTTC.

J is TRBJ1-3 and V is TRBV9, with TRBD1 matching over 9 bases. The CDR3 totals 17 residues. V shed 2 bases and J 0 bases; nucleotides not matched to a gene: 6. CDR1 and CDR2 (germline): SGDLS, YYNGEE. As DNA, the CDR3 is TGTGCCAGCAGCGTGGGGGACAGGGTTTTCTCTGGAAACACCATATATTTT. Translating gives CASSVGDRVFSGNTIYF. Full variable domain (rest looked up from reference TRBV9 and TRBJ1-3): DSGVTQTPKHLITATGQRVTLRCSPRSGDLSVYWYQQSLDQGLQFLIQYYNGEERAKGNILERFSAQQFPDLHSELNLSSLELGDSALYFCASSVGDRVFSGNTIYFGEGSWLTVV.

The table lists this clone with a count of one. The DNA of the CDR3 is TGTGCCAGCAGCGGGGGGGCTCGGGACTTTAGCACAGATACGCAGTATTTT. Translation: CASSGGARDFSTDTQYF. The chain links TRBV7-9 to TRBJ2-3; a weak D match, TRBD2 (7 bases). V lost 5 bases and J 0 bases, leaving 18 bases between the germline ends. Germline V lookup: CDR1 SEHNR, CDR2 FQNEAQ (reference sequence). The length of the CDR3 is 17 residues.

This clone was detected once. The genes are TRBV19 and TRBJ2-5, with D perhaps matching TRBD2 (6 bases). Trimming shortened V by 3 bases and J by 2 bases, and 10 bases separated the two germline ends. Germline CDR1 LNHDA, CDR2 SQIVND (reference sequence). There are 14 residues in the CDR3. The CDR3 DNA reads TGTGCCAGTAGTATTGGGACTCAGCAAGAGACCCAGTACTTC. This translates into CASSIGTQQETQYF.

This clone was seen a handful of times. The chain employs TRBV4-3 and TRBJ1-2; tentative D call: TRBD1 (5 bases). This CDR3 comprises 15 residues. Germline CDR1 reads LGHNA; CDR2 reads YSLEER. Trimming removed 1 base at V and 6 bases at J, with 15 bases between. The CDR3 sequence is CASSQALGGRDGYTF. As DNA, the CDR3 is TGCGCCAGCAGCCAAGCTTTGGGGGGAAGGGATGGCTACACCTTC.

This chain links TRBV4-1 with TRBJ1-5, with TRBD1 identical over 7 bases. The ends lost 3 bases at V and 2 bases at J; junction bases unmatched: 7. CDR3 length: 16 amino acids. Per the germline V gene, CDR1 is MGHRA and CDR2 is YSYEKL. CDR3 nucleotides: TGCGCCAGCAGCCAGGGGGGACAGAACCGCAATCAGCCCCAGCATTTT. Residues: CASSQGGQNRNQPQHF.

This chain joins TRBV7-6 and TRBJ2-1; 7 bases agree with TRBD2. Germline lookup yields CDR1 SGHVS and CDR2 FNYEAQ. The CDR3 extends over 14 amino acids. J gave up 5 bases and V 4 bases, and 5 bases lay outside the gene matches. In DNA, the CDR3 is TGTGCCAGCAGCTCGGCCGGGGGGAACAATGAGCAGTTCTTC. This gives the protein CASSSAGGNNEQFF.

The chain couples TRBV5-4 to TRBJ2-3; 8 nucleotides line up with TRBD2. Germline V gene lookup returns CDR1 SGHNT and CDR2 YYREEE (reference sequence). This CDR3 region has 15 residues. The V and J ends lost 4 bases and 2 bases, in that order; junction bases with no gene match: 6. The CDR3 protein is CASSIAGTYTDTQYF. The CDR3 DNA reads as TGTGCCAGCAGCATAGCGGGGACATACACAGATACGCAGTATTTT.

The J gene is TRBJ1-4, the V gene TRBV9; 8 bases agree with TRBD1. Germline V lookup: CDR1 SGDLS, CDR2 YYNGEE. The CDR3 extends over 16 amino acids. Losses at the gene ends were 0 bases for V and 8 bases for J; bases not matched to a gene: 9. The CDR3 here is CASSVGRQGLREKLFF. The CDR3 bases are TGTGCCAGCAGCGTAGGCCGACAGGGGTTAAGGGAAAAACTGTTTTTT. The full variable domain, with the rest looked up from reference TRBV9 and TRBJ1-4, is DSGVTQTPKHLITATGQRVTLRCSPRSGDLSVYWYQQSLDQGLQFLIQYYNGEERAKGNILERFSAQQFPDLHSELNLSSLELGDSALYFCASSVGRQGLREKLFFGSGTQLSVL.

The genes are TRBV6-1 and TRBJ2-1; 9 positions match TRBD2. CDR1 and CDR2 from the germline V gene are MNHNS and SASEGT. The trim removed 10 bases at V and 9 bases at J, leaving 10 bases unmatched. This CDR3 has 13 amino acids. The CDR3: CAIRERGAFEQFF. CDR3 DNA sequence: TGTGCCATCCGGGAGCGGGGGGCTTTTGAGCAGTTCTTC.

This clone appeared once. The V gene is TRBV13, the J gene TRBJ2-1; 10 bases are shared with TRBD1. Germline V gene lookup returns CDR1 PRHDT and CDR2 FYEKMQ (reference sequence). The V segment lost 5 bases and the J segment 7 bases; nucleotides outside the gene matches: 8. The CDR3 contains 15 residues. The CDR3 here is CASSLPGQGWNEQFF. The CDR3 coding sequence is TGTGCCAGCAGCCTGCCGGGACAGGGGTGGAATGAGCAGTTCTTC.

CDR3 nucleotide sequence: TGTGCCAGCAGCCAAGCCGTGGGGGGGGAGACCCAGTACTTC. It yields the protein CASSQAVGGETQYF. This chain joins TRBV4-2 and TRBJ2-5; 7 nucleotides agree with TRBD2. V trimming: 1 base; J trimming: 5 bases; junction bases outside the gene matches: 4. CDR3 length: 14 residues. Germline V gene data show CDR1 as LGHNA and CDR2 as YNFKEQ.

The chain employs TRBV6-1 and TRBJ1-2, with 9 bases identical to TRBD1. The CDR3 is 14 amino acids. Germline V CDR1 and CDR2: MNHNS, SASEGT. V lost 6 bases and J lost 2; bases outside the gene matches: 4. CDR3 loop: CASRTGGTNYGYTF. DNA of the CDR3: TGTGCCAGCAGGACAGGGGGAACCAACTATGGCTACACCTTC.